Listed here are 29 T cell receptor beta chains from one sample, sequenced in a study of blood T cell repertoires in COVID-19. Data came from immunoSEQ multiplex PCR; TCRdb stores just in-frame clones and leaves some out. This sample has about 130,000 clones, with about 80% found just once. What was sequenced was peripheral blood. The source is an elderly woman with acute or convalescent COVID-19.

V and J are TRBV5-6 and TRBJ2-1, with 8 positions matching TRBD1. The CDR3 consists of 19 residues. Germline CDR1 reads SGHDT; CDR2 reads YYEEEE. V was pared by 1 base and J by 0 bases, with 12 bases of the junction left unmatched. CDR3 sequence (DNA): TGTGCCAGCAGCTTGAGTGGACAGGGCGCTGCGGGCTCCTACAATGAGCAGTTCTTC. Amino acid sequence: CASSLSGQGAAGSYNEQFF. Supplemented by reference TRBV5-6 and TRBJ2-1, the full variable domain reads DAGVTQSPTHLIKTRGQQVTLRCSPKSGHDTVSWYQQALGQGPQFIFQYYEEEERQRGNFPDRFSGHQFPNYSSELNVNALLLGDSALYLCASSLSGQGAAGSYNEQFFGPGTRLTVL.

The chain couples TRBV7-6 to TRBJ2-1; weak D call: TRBD1 (5 bases). V lost 5 bases, J lost 9 bases, and 20 bases lay in between. Germline assignment: CDR1 SGHVS and CDR2 FNYEAQ. The CDR3 totals 15 residues. Here the CDR3 DNA reads TGTGCCAGCAGCAAATACCAGGGAAGTCTGGCTGAGCAGTTCTTC. As protein: CASSKYQGSLAEQFF. Complete variable domain (other parts from reference TRBV7-6 and TRBJ2-1): GAGVSQSPRYKVTKRGQDVALRCDPISGHVSLYWYRQALGQGPEFLTYFNYEAQQDKSGLPNDRFSAERPEGSISTLTIQRTEQRDSAMYRCASSKYQGSLAEQFFGPGTRLTVL.

The rearrangement links TRBV12-3 or TRBV12-4 to TRBJ2-2, with unresolved D. V was clipped by 6 bases and J by 4 bases, with 6 bases between them. The CDR3 is 12 residues long. DNA of the CDR3: TGTGCCAGCAGAGACACCACCGGGGAGCTGTTTTTT. This encodes CASRDTTGELFF.

The V and J genes are TRBV6-1 and TRBJ2-3; 8 bases are a match to TRBD1. CDR1 MNHNS and CDR2 SASEGT come from the germline V gene. Unmatched junction bases numbered 5, after V lost 3 bases and J lost 3 bases. There are 15 residues in the CDR3. Here the CDR3 reads CASSDGQGRTDTQYF. The CDR3, as DNA: TGTGCCAGCAGTGATGGACAGGGTAGGACAGATACGCAGTATTTT.

V usage is TRBV7-8 and J usage is TRBJ1-1; TRBD1 might be the D (6 bases). The CDR3 sequence is 13 residues long. Trimming removed 5 bases at V and 1 base at J, with 8 bases between. Germline V gene sequence: CDR1 SGHVS, CDR2 FQNEAQ. The DNA of the CDR3 is TGTGCCAGCAGCGAGGACAGGAACACTGAAGCTTTCTTT. Amino acids: CASSEDRNTEAFF.

The CDR3 nucleotides read TGTGCCAGCAGTTACACTAGGGGGCCTGATTCACCCCTCCACTTT. This gives the protein CASSYTRGPDSPLHF. V is TRBV6-5 and J is TRBJ1-6, with TRBD1 matching over 7 bases. V trimming: 2 bases; J trimming: 8 bases; junction bases outside the gene matches: 6. Per germline, CDR1 MNHEY and CDR2 SVGAGI. The CDR3 runs 15 residues.

This clone occurred a few times. This chain connects TRBV3-1 (or the pseudogene TRBV3-2) to TRBJ1-5; 10 positions match TRBD1. The V segment lost 0 bases and the J segment 4 bases; nucleotides outside the gene matches: 6. Germline assignment: CDR1 LGHDT and CDR2 YNNKEL (reference sequence). This CDR3 comprises 17 residues. The CDR3 coding sequence is TGTGCCAGCAGCCAAGATGGGGACAGGGGTGGAAATCAGCCCCAGCATTTT. It translates to CASSQDGDRGGNQPQHF.

V gene TRBV11-2 combines with J gene TRBJ1-4, with D possibly TRBD1 on 5 matching bases. The germline V gene has CDR1 SGHAT and CDR2 FQNNGV. CDR3 length equals 14 residues. Trimming took off 5 bases at V and 0 bases at J, with 7 bases between the two ends. As DNA, the CDR3 is TGTGCCAGCAGCCCCAGGGCAACTAATGAAAAACTGTTTTTT. Translation: CASSPRATNEKLFF.

In DNA, the CDR3 is TGTGCCAGCAGCCGTCCCGGGACTAGCGGGGGCAGCAACAATGAGCAGTTCTTC. Translated: CASSRPGTSGGSNNEQFF. V usage is TRBV7-9 and J usage is TRBJ2-1; 14 bases agree with TRBD2. The CDR3 covers 18 residues. Trimming at V came to 5 bases and at J to 5 bases, leaving 11 bases not matched to a gene. Germline V lookup: CDR1 SEHNR, CDR2 FQNEAQ (reference sequence).

This chain links TRBV11-2 with TRBJ1-1; 8 nucleotides line up with TRBD1. Per the germline V gene, CDR1 is SGHAT and CDR2 is FQNNGV. V lost 1 base, J lost 7 bases, and 8 bases stayed unmatched. The CDR3 sequence is 15 residues long. CDR3 amino acids: CASSLVAGGLDEAFF. For the CDR3, the DNA is TGTGCCAGCAGCTTAGTCGCAGGGGGCCTCGATGAAGCTTTCTTT.

The rearrangement uses TRBV6-1 and TRBJ2-2, with 7 bases identical to TRBD2. The germline CDR1 and CDR2 sequences are MNHNS and SASEGT. V was pared by 6 bases and J by 5 bases, with 3 bases of the junction left unmatched. The CDR3 contains 13 residues. Written as DNA, the CDR3 is TGTGCCAGCAGGAAACTAGCGACCGGGGAGCTGTTTTTT. Amino acids: CASRKLATGELFF.

This sequence joins TRBV27 and TRBJ2-7; perhaps TRBD1 as D (5 bases). Per germline, CDR1 MNHEY and CDR2 SMNVEV (reference sequence). The V end lost 6 bases, the J end lost 2 bases, and 20 bases lay between the germline ends. The CDR3 has 16 residues. CDR3 DNA: TGTGCCAGCAGCCCGCTCGGCCCGAAGGGGCCCTACGAGCAGTACTTC. Translated: CASSPLGPKGPYEQYF.

This clone occurred a few times. This chain connects TRBV9 to TRBJ1-4; D gene uncertain. CDR3 length: 14 residues. Trimming shortened V by 4 bases and J by 6 bases, and 13 bases separated the two germline ends. CDR1 is SGDLS and CDR2 is YYNGEE in the germline V gene. This CDR3 reads CASSPKSLDEKLFF. CDR3 in DNA: TGTGCCAGCAGCCCCAAGAGTCTGGATGAAAAACTGTTTTTT.

The chain is built from TRBV12-3 or TRBV12-4 and TRBJ1-4; D remains unclear. The V gene lost 6 bases and the J gene lost 4 bases, with 3 bases spanning the gap. This CDR3 comprises 11 residues. The CDR3 loop reads CASSLNEKLFF. The CDR3, as DNA: TGTGCCAGCAGCCTTAATGAAAAACTGTTTTTT.

The chain recombines TRBV5-1 with TRBJ2-7; no firm D call. V gave up 4 bases and J gave up 5 bases, with 19 bases separating them. From germline, CDR1 is SGHRS and CDR2 YFSETQ. This CDR3 has 15 residues. In DNA form, the CDR3 reads TGCGCCAGCAGCCCAGAAGCGAATTACCTCGACGAGCAGTACTTC. Translated: CASSPEANYLDEQYF.

This clone came up many times. The genes are TRBV6-6 and TRBJ1-6; D unclear. Trimming cost V 3 bases and J 0 bases, with 9 bases left between them. The CDR3 sequence is 16 residues long. Looked up from germline, CDR1 is MNHNY and CDR2 is SVGAGI (reference sequence). This CDR3 is CASSYLRVSYNSPLHF. The CDR3 bases are TGTGCCAGCAGTTATCTTCGGGTCTCCTATAATTCACCCCTCCACTTT.

The CDR3 nucleotides are TGTGCCAGCAGTTTGGACTCCATACAACAGGGGATTGGGGCCAACGTCCTGACTTTC. Translated, it gives CASSLDSIQQGIGANVLTF. The chain recombines TRBV27 with TRBJ2-6, with 7 bases aligning to TRBD1. This CDR3 comprises 19 residues. J lost 3 bases, V lost 3 bases, and 14 bases had no gene match. Germline V gene lookup returns CDR1 MNHEY and CDR2 SMNVEV (reference sequence).

This clone has a single count. CDR3 in DNA: TGTGCCAGCAGCGGTTCCCGGGACAGGGTTGGTCCCTACGAGCAGTACTTC. This gives the protein CASSGSRDRVGPYEQYF. The chain carries TRBV9 and TRBJ2-7; 9 bases line up with TRBD1. With 3 bases clipped from V and 2 bases from J, the junction kept 12 bases outside the gene matches. The length of the CDR3 is 17 residues. CDR1 is SGDLS, CDR2 YYNGEE, per germline.

V and J are TRBV3-1 (or the pseudogene TRBV3-2) and TRBJ2-4; tentatively, D is TRBD2 (5 bases). V lost 4 bases and J 1 base, leaving 11 bases between the germline ends. This CDR3 has 15 amino acids. Germline-derived CDR1 and CDR2 are LGHDT and YNNKEL (reference sequence). CDR3 DNA sequence: TGTGCCAGCAGCCCGGTGGGAGCGGCCAAAAACATTCAGTACTTC. It codes for CASSPVGAAKNIQYF.

The chain combines TRBV5-1 with TRBJ1-2; no clear D gene. The germline CDR1 and CDR2 sequences are SGHRS and YFSETQ. The CDR3 extends over 13 amino acids. Trimming pared 1 base from V and 1 base from J, leaving 5 bases between. CDR3 bases: TGCGCCAGCAGCTTGTCACTTAACTATGGCTACACCTTC. Protein product: CASSLSLNYGYTF.

This chain connects TRBV6-5 to TRBJ1-5; weak D call: TRBD1 (5 bases). The CDR3 is 12 residues long. V lost 10 bases to trimming and J lost 3 bases, with 10 bases between them. Germline CDR1 is MNHEY and CDR2 is SVGAGI. The CDR3: CAIRRDNQPQHF. The CDR3 coding sequence is TGTGCCATACGCAGGGACAATCAGCCCCAGCATTTT.

This clone was seen a handful of times. The rearrangement uses TRBV5-1 and TRBJ2-7; 7 bases line up with TRBD1. The CDR3 is made up of 13 amino acids. V gave up 4 bases and J gave up 6 bases; unmatched junction bases: 7. Germline assignment: CDR1 SGHRS and CDR2 YFSETQ. The chain's CDR3 is CASSVATGVEQYF. CDR3 DNA: TGCGCCAGCAGCGTCGCTACAGGGGTCGAGCAGTACTTC.

The V call is TRBV6-1, the J call TRBJ2-1; 9 bases map to TRBD2. CDR1 is MNHNS and CDR2 is SASEGT in the germline V gene. J gave up 0 bases and V 1 base, and 1 base lay outside the gene matches. This CDR3 has 16 amino acids. The CDR3 loop reads CASSEVAGASYNEQFF. The CDR3 bases are TGTGCCAGCAGTGAAGTAGCGGGGGCCTCCTACAATGAGCAGTTCTTC.

This chain uses TRBV9 with TRBJ1-2, with D perhaps TRBD1 (5 bases). Germline CDR1 reads SGDLS; CDR2 reads YYNGEE. Trimming pared 1 base from V and 1 base from J, leaving 5 bases between. The CDR3 runs 13 residues. The CDR3 DNA sequence: TGTGCCAGCAGCGTACAGGGTAACTATGGCTACACCTTC. Translated, it gives CASSVQGNYGYTF.

The rearrangement links TRBV4-1 to TRBJ2-7, with 9 bases fitting TRBD1. Unmatched junction bases numbered 13, after V lost 4 bases and J lost 6 bases. The CDR3 has 16 amino acids. CDR1 and CDR2 from the germline V gene are MGHRA and YSYEKL. The CDR3 region is CASSPRQGVNPREQYF. DNA for the CDR3: TGCGCCAGCAGCCCCCGACAGGGGGTGAATCCCCGCGAGCAGTACTTC.

In nucleotides, the CDR3 is TGTGCCAGCAGCTTAGCGCTACAGGGGCTCGGCGAGCAGTACTTC. Encoded protein: CASSLALQGLGEQYF. The rearrangement links TRBV11-2 to TRBJ2-7, with 7 bases identical to TRBD1. Losses at the gene ends were 1 base for V and 6 bases for J; bases not matched to a gene: 9. There are 15 residues in the CDR3. In germline, CDR1 is SGHAT, CDR2 FQNNGV.

This chain uses TRBV7-3 with TRBJ2-3; the match to TRBD2 covers 10 bases. Germline CDR1 and CDR2: SGHTA and FQGTGA. The trim removed 1 base at V and 0 bases at J, leaving 7 bases unmatched. The CDR3 loop spans 18 amino acids. The chain's CDR3 is CASSLMPSGGPSTDTQYF. As DNA, the CDR3 is TGTGCCAGCAGCTTAATGCCTAGCGGGGGCCCGAGCACAGATACGCAGTATTTT.

This sequence joins TRBV7-3 and TRBJ1-1; 7 nucleotides align to TRBD1. The CDR3 extends over 15 amino acids. Germline V lookup: CDR1 SGHTA, CDR2 FQGTGA. The trim removed 1 base at V and 1 base at J, leaving 3 bases unmatched. CDR3: CASSLRGQPNTEAFF. CDR3 coding DNA: TGTGCCAGCAGCTTAAGGGGACAGCCGAACACTGAAGCTTTCTTT.

The table lists this clone with a count of one. The CDR3 region is CAWSPAQGANTEAFF. For the CDR3, the DNA is TGTGCCTGGAGCCCGGCACAGGGGGCGAACACTGAAGCTTTCTTT. The V and J genes are TRBV30 and TRBJ1-1; 9 bases fit TRBD1. J lost 1 base, V lost 3 bases, and 6 bases had no gene match. The CDR3 runs to 15 residues. Germline-derived CDR1 and CDR2 are GTSNPN and SVGIG (reference sequence).